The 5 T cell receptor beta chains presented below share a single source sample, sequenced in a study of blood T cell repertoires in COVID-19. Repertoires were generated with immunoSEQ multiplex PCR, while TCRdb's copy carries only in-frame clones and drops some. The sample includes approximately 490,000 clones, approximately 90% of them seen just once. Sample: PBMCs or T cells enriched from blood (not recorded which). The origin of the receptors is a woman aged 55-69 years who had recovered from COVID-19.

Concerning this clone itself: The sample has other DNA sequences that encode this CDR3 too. DNA for the CDR3: TGTGCCAGCAGCTTAGGACTAGCCAATGAGCAGTTCTTC. Amino acid sequence: CASSLGLANEQFF. The chain uses TRBV7-9 and TRBJ2-1, with TRBD2 identical over 7 bases. The CDR3 spans 13 residues. CDR1 is SEHNR, CDR2 FQNEAQ, per germline (reference sequence). Unmatched junction bases numbered 0, after V lost 1 base and J lost 6 bases. Based on the CDR3 plus reference TRBV7-9 and TRBJ2-1, the full variable domain is DTGVSQNPRHKITKRGQNVTFRCDPISEHNRLYWYRQTLGQGPEFLTYFQNEAQLEKSRLLSDRFSAERPKGSFSTLEIQRTEQGDSAMYLCASSLGLANEQFFGPGTRLTVL.

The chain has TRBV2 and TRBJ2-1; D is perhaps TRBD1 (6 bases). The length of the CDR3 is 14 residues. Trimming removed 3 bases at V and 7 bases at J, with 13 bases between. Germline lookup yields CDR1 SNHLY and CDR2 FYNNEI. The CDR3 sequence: CASSDSGAGNEQFF. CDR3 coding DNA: TGTGCCAGCAGTGATTCAGGGGCCGGGAATGAGCAGTTCTTC.

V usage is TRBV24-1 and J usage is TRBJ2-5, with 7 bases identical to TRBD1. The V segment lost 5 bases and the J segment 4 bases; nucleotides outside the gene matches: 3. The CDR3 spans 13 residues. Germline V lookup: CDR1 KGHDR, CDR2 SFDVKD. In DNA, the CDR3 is TGTGCCACCAGTGGGGCAGGGGGAGAGACCCAGTACTTC. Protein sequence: CATSGAGGETQYF.

Here the CDR3 DNA reads TGTGCCAGCAGTGCCGTTGGAAACACCATATATTTT. This sequence encodes CASSAVGNTIYF. V is TRBV2 and J is TRBJ1-3; unclear D gene. The CDR3 is made up of 12 amino acids. The germline V gene encodes CDR1 SNHLY and CDR2 FYNNEI. V dropped 4 bases and J dropped 3 bases, with 4 bases sitting between them.

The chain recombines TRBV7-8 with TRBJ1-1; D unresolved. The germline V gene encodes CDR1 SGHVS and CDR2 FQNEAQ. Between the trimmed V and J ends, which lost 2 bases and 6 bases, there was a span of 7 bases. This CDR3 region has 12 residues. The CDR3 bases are TGTGCCAGCAGCTTACGGACTTCTGAAGCTTTCTTT. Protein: CASSLRTSEAFF.